The 28 T cell receptor beta chains in this list originate from one sample, sequenced in a study of beta chain features in type 1 diabetes. Investigators reverse transcribed all isolated RNA, so they sequenced expressed TCRB transcripts. The protocol was immunoSEQ multiplex PCR, while the TCRdb copy is restricted to in-frame clones and leaves out a portion. This table has 250,000 to 350,000 clones, about 15% appearing once. Source material: central memory CD4+ T cells from blood. These receptors were collected from a young man in good health.

The gene calls are TRBV5-6 and TRBJ1-5; perhaps TRBD1 as D (6 bases). V dropped 7 bases and J dropped 0 bases, with 14 bases sitting between them. Germline V gives CDR1 SGHDT, CDR2 YYEEEE. The CDR3 has 15 residues. CDR3 in DNA: TGTGCCAGCTCCCAGGGGATGAATAGCAATCAGCCCCAGCATTTT. It codes for CASSQGMNSNQPQHF.

The chain carries TRBV7-9 and TRBJ2-5; TRBD2 matches at 13 bases. J gave up 2 bases and V 5 bases, and 8 bases lay outside the gene matches. The CDR3 is 17 amino acids. The V gene's germline CDR1 is SEHNR and CDR2 FQNEAQ (reference sequence). The DNA of the CDR3 is TGTGCCAGCAGCCCAGGACTAGCGGGAGTGTGGCAAGAGACCCAGTACTTC. Translated: CASSPGLAGVWQETQYF.

The table lists this clone with a few counts. The V gene is TRBV2, the J gene TRBJ1-1; 7 bases match TRBD1. V was clipped by 6 bases and J by 1 base; unmatched bases: 2. CDR3 length: 13 residues. CDR1 and CDR2 from the germline V gene are SNHLY and FYNNEI. The CDR3 bases are TGTGCCAGCAGAAGGACAGGGAACACTGAAGCTTTCTTT. Protein: CASRRTGNTEAFF.

This clone was recorded a few times. The chain combines TRBV11-2 with TRBJ2-7, with D uncertain. This CDR3 has 15 residues. V lost 0 bases and J 2 bases, leaving 11 bases between the germline ends. Germline-derived CDR1 and CDR2 are SGHAT and FQNNGV. The CDR3 region has the DNA TGTGCCAGCAGCTTAGATATGGGCACCACCTACGAGCAGTACTTC. Translation: CASSLDMGTTYEQYF.

The genes are TRBV4-2 and TRBJ1-2; tentative D call: TRBD1 (5 bases). The V end lost 0 bases, the J end lost 7 bases, and 12 bases lay between the germline ends. The CDR3 sequence is 14 residues long. Germline-derived CDR1 and CDR2 are LGHNA and YNFKEQ. CDR3 sequence reads: CASSQDRGETGYTF. The CDR3 DNA reads TGTGCCAGCAGCCAAGATCGGGGGGAGACTGGCTACACCTTC.

The chain links TRBV5-1 to TRBJ1-1, with D maybe TRBD1 (5 bases). Germline V CDR1 and CDR2: SGHRS, YFSETQ. This CDR3 contains 15 residues. Trimming shortened V by 5 bases and J by 4 bases, and 18 bases separated the two germline ends. CDR3 nucleotide sequence: TGCGCCAGCAGTACCCAGGGCGGCGGGTTCACTGAAGCTTTCTTT. Protein product: CASSTQGGGFTEAFF.

This clone appeared many times. The chain uses TRBV27 and TRBJ1-6, with no clear D. Trimming left V 3 bases short and J 14 bases short, with 11 bases between. The CDR3 is made up of 12 amino acids. Germline V CDR1 and CDR2: MNHEY, SMNVEV (reference sequence). The CDR3 loop reads CASSFNQEALHF. The DNA for the CDR3 is TGTGCCAGCAGTTTTAATCAGGAGGCCCTCCACTTT.

CDR3 nucleotides: TGTGCCAGCGTTTACAGCGGGGGGTACTACGAGCAGTACTTC. It encodes CASVYSGGYYEQYF. V usage is TRBV7-2 and J usage is TRBJ2-7, with 9 bases aligning to TRBD2. Germline loops: CDR1 SGHTA, CDR2 FQGNSA. Losses at the gene ends were 8 bases for V and 3 bases for J; bases not matched to a gene: 8. The CDR3 is 14 amino acids.

This chain joins TRBV28 and TRBJ2-2; TRBD1 matches 7 bases. Trimming removed 7 bases from V and 6 bases from J; junction bases left unmatched: 2. CDR1 is MDHEN, CDR2 SYDVKM, per germline. This CDR3 contains 12 residues. The CDR3 DNA reads TGTGCCAGCACAGGGGGACCCGGGGAGCTGTTTTTT. Its translation is CASTGGPGELFF.

This clone was counted a few times. V is TRBV7-2 and J is TRBJ1-2, with 8 bases fitting TRBD1. V was clipped by 11 bases and J by 3 bases; unmatched bases: 5. The CDR3 spans 12 residues. Germline V lookup: CDR1 SGHTA, CDR2 FQGNSA. Written as DNA, the CDR3 is TGTGCCGGGACGACAGGGGACTATGGCTACACCTTC. Translating it yields CAGTTGDYGYTF.

Here the CDR3 reads CASNPSGGPLDTQYF. CDR3 sequence (DNA): TGTGCCAGCAATCCTAGCGGGGGGCCATTAGATACGCAGTATTTT. The V gene is TRBV9, the J gene TRBJ2-3; 11 bases fit TRBD2. Trimming cost V 6 bases and J 5 bases; bases outside gene matches: 8. The CDR3 extends over 15 amino acids. Germline V gene sequence: CDR1 SGDLS, CDR2 YYNGEE.

The chain couples TRBV9 to TRBJ1-2; 12 bases map to TRBD1. This CDR3 is built from 14 residues. V was clipped by 3 bases and J by 8 bases; unmatched bases: 5. CDR1 is SGDLS and CDR2 is YYNGEE in the germline V gene. This CDR3 is CASSAGQGAGGYTF. The DNA for the CDR3 is TGTGCCAGCAGCGCGGGACAGGGGGCTGGAGGCTACACCTTC.

The chain links TRBV27 to TRBJ2-7, with 11 bases fitting TRBD2. The CDR3 spans 15 residues. The trim removed 1 base at V and 2 bases at J, leaving 1 base unmatched. The germline CDR1 and CDR2 sequences are MNHEY and SMNVEV (reference sequence). CDR3 DNA: TGTGCCAGCAGTTTATTTAGCGGGGGGGCCTACGAGCAGTACTTC. Residues: CASSLFSGGAYEQYF.

The V call is TRBV6-1, the J call TRBJ1-2; D call uncertain. Germline-derived CDR1 and CDR2 are MNHNS and SASEGT. CDR3 length: 13 amino acids. Trimming took off 4 bases at V and 0 bases at J, with 6 bases between the two ends. CDR3 region: CASSVSANYGYTF. In nucleotides, the CDR3 is TGTGCCAGCAGTGTATCCGCTAACTATGGCTACACCTTC.

The J gene is TRBJ2-1, the V gene TRBV5-4; D possibly corresponds to TRBD1 (7 bases). The CDR3 runs 16 residues. CDR1 is SGHNT, CDR2 YYREEE, per germline (reference sequence). The V end lost 0 bases, the J end lost 3 bases, and 13 bases lay between the germline ends. CDR3 sequence: CASSLGGAGGYNEQFF. As DNA, the CDR3 is TGTGCCAGCAGCTTGGGCGGGGCAGGGGGCTACAATGAGCAGTTCTTC.

The sample holds a few counts of this clone. This chain uses TRBV5-1 with TRBJ1-1, with D unclear. CDR1 and CDR2 from the germline V gene are SGHRS and YFSETQ. This CDR3 region has 11 residues. With 0 bases removed from V and 7 bases from J, the gap between germline ends came to 4 bases. The DNA for the CDR3 is TGCGCCAGCAGCTTGGAGGGTGAAGCTTTCTTT. This sequence encodes CASSLEGEAFF.

The chain links TRBV5-1 to TRBJ2-4, with D perhaps TRBD2 (7 bases). V shed 4 bases and J shed 6 bases, with 14 bases lying between them. The CDR3 has 14 amino acids. CDR1 is SGHRS, CDR2 YFSETQ, per germline. The CDR3 nucleotides are TGCGCCAGCAGCGGCGCAGGGGAGGGAAACATTCAGTACTTC. Its translation: CASSGAGEGNIQYF.

The CDR3 bases are TGTGCCAGCACCTGGGGTGCGGGAGGGGTCGGGGAGCTGTTTTTT. Residues: CASTWGAGGVGELFF. The chain has TRBV7-8 and TRBJ2-2; 9 bases are shared with TRBD2. CDR1 is SGHVS, CDR2 FQNEAQ, per germline. V shed 7 bases, J shed 7 bases, and the junction held 10 bases outside the gene matches. The CDR3 length is 15 residues.

The chain employs TRBV11-3 and TRBJ1-3; D call uncertain. This CDR3 is built from 13 residues. Germline V gene sequence: CDR1 SGHNT, CDR2 YENEEA. Between the trimmed V and J ends, which lost 9 bases and 3 bases, there was a span of 12 bases. As DNA, the CDR3 is TGTGCCAGTGACTGGCACCTTGGAAACACCATATATTTT. Protein sequence: CASDWHLGNTIYF.

This clone was recorded at least ten times. The CDR3 DNA sequence: TGTGCCAGCAGCAAAGACAGGTCCTCCTACGAGCAGTACTTC. This translates into CASSKDRSSYEQYF. The chain joins TRBV5-6 to TRBJ2-7; tentative D call: TRBD1 (6 bases). This CDR3 spans 14 amino acids. The V gene lost 4 bases and the J gene lost 0 bases, with 11 bases spanning the gap. The V gene's germline CDR1 is SGHDT and CDR2 YYEEEE.

This clone was seen more than once but under ten times. The rearrangement links TRBV4-2 to TRBJ2-3; 10 positions match TRBD1. With V trimmed by 5 bases and J by 4 bases, 6 bases remained unmatched. The CDR3 contains 15 residues. CDR1 and CDR2 from the germline V gene are LGHNA and YNFKEQ. The CDR3: CASSLETGGADTQYF. DNA of the CDR3: TGTGCCAGCAGCTTGGAGACAGGGGGCGCAGATACGCAGTATTTT.

The CDR3 loop is CASSSSGEQYF. The CDR3 region has the DNA TGTGCCAGCAGCTCTAGCGGTGAGCAGTACTTC. V is TRBV11-2 and J is TRBJ2-7; 7 nucleotides align to TRBD2. This CDR3 has 11 residues. V was pared by 4 bases and J by 7 bases, with 1 base of the junction left unmatched. CDR1 is SGHAT and CDR2 is FQNNGV in the germline V gene.

The V call is TRBV7-8, the J call TRBJ2-5; no firm D call. This CDR3 spans 13 amino acids. The V and J ends lost 2 bases and 4 bases respectively, with 8 bases between them. The germline V gene encodes CDR1 SGHVS and CDR2 FQNEAQ. CDR3 coding DNA: TGTGCCAGCAGCTTACCTCGCCGAGAGACCCAGTACTTC. It yields the protein CASSLPRRETQYF.

This sequence joins TRBV5-4 and TRBJ1-2; D is undetermined. The CDR3 is 14 amino acids. Looked up from germline, CDR1 is SGHNT and CDR2 is YYREEE (reference sequence). With 0 bases removed from V and 4 bases from J, the gap between germline ends came to 10 bases. The chain's CDR3 is CASSLARSPYGYTF. For the CDR3, the DNA is TGTGCCAGCAGCTTGGCCAGGAGTCCCTATGGCTACACCTTC.

This sequence joins TRBV19 and TRBJ1-2; D uncertain. CDR1 is LNHDA and CDR2 is SQIVND in the germline V gene (reference sequence). The CDR3 has 13 amino acids. V was trimmed by 2 bases and J by 2 bases, leaving 6 bases between them. The CDR3 reads CASSIRVNYGYTF. The CDR3 nucleotides read TGTGCCAGTAGTATACGGGTAAACTATGGCTACACCTTC.

The genes are TRBV5-1 and TRBJ1-2; 7 bases are shared with TRBD1. The length of the CDR3 is 14 residues. The germline CDR1 and CDR2 sequences are SGHRS and YFSETQ. V gave up 0 bases and J gave up 8 bases; unmatched junction bases: 7. The CDR3 sequence is CASSLGQGTIGYTF. The CDR3 DNA is TGCGCCAGCAGCTTGGGACAGGGTACGATAGGCTACACCTTC.

This clone came up a few times. The chain carries TRBV4-3 and TRBJ2-3, with D perhaps being TRBD1 or TRBD2 (5 bases each). The ends were cut back, 1 base at V and 1 base at J, with 12 bases in the middle. Germline assignment: CDR1 LGHNA and CDR2 YSLEER. The CDR3 has 16 residues. In DNA form, the CDR3 reads TGCGCCAGCAGCCAAGGAGGGACGGGACGCACAGATACGCAGTATTTT. Translating it yields CASSQGGTGRTDTQYF.

J is TRBJ2-2 and V is TRBV21-1; the table names TRBD2, a call not compared with the DNA. TRBV21-1 is reported as a pseudogene. The CDR3 extends over 16 amino acids. The CDR3 is CASSKTGTSICGELFF. For the CDR3, the DNA is TGTGCCAGCAGCAAAACCGGGACTAGCATATGCGGGGAGCTGTTTTTT.